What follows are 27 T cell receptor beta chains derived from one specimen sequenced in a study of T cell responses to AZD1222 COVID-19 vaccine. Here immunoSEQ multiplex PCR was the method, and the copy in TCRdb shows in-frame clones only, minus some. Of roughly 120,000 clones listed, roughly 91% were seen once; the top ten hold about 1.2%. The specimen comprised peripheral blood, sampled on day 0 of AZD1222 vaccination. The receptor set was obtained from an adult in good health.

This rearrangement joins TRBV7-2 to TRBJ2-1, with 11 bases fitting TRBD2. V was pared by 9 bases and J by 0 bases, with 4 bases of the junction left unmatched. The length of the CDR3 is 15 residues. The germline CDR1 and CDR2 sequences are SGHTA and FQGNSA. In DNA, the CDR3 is TGTGCCAGTAGCGGGGGGGCCCCCTCCTACAATGAGCAGTTCTTC. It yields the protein CASSGGAPSYNEQFF.

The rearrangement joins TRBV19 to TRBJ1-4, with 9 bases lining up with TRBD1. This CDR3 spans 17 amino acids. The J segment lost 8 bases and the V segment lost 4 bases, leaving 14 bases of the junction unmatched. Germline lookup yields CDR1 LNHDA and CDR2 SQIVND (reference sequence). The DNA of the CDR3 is TGTGCCAGTAGTACCCGACAGGGGGGCGCCGTAGCGGAAAAACTGTTTTTT. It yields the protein CASSTRQGGAVAEKLFF.

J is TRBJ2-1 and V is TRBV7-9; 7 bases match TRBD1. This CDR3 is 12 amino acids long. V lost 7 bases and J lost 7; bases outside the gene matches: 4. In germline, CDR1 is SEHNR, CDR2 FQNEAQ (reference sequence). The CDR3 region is CASMTGLNEQFF. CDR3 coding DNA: TGTGCCAGCATGACAGGGTTGAATGAGCAGTTCTTC.

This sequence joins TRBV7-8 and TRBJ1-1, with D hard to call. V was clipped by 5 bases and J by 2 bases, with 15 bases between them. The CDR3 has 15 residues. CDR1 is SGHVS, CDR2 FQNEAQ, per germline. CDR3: CASSPKRQHNTEAFF. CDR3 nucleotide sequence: TGTGCCAGCAGCCCAAAGCGTCAGCACAACACTGAAGCTTTCTTT.

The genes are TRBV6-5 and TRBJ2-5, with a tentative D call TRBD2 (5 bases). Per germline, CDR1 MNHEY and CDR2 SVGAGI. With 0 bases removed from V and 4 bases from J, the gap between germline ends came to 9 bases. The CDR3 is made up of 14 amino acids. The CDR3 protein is CASSYSLAGETQYF. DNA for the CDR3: TGTGCCAGCAGTTACTCCCTAGCAGGAGAGACCCAGTACTTC.

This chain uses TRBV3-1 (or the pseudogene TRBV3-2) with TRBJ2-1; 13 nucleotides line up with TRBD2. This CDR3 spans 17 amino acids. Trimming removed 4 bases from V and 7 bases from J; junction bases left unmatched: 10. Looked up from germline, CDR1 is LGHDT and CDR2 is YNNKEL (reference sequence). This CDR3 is CASSPGLAGPTSNEQFF. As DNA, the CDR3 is TGTGCCAGCAGCCCGGGACTAGCGGGGCCGACGAGTAATGAGCAGTTCTTC.

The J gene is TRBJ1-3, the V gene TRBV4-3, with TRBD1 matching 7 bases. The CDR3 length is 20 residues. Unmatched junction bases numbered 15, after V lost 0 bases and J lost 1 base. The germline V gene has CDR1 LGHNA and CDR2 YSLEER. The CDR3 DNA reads TGCGCCAGCAGCCAAGATTTACCAGGGGGAGTGAAAGTTTCTGGAAACACCATATATTTT. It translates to CASSQDLPGGVKVSGNTIYF.

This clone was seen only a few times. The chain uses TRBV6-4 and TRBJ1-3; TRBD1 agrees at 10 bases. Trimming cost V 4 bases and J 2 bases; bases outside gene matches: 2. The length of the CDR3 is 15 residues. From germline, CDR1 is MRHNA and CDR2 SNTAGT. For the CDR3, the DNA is TGTGCCAGCAGTGGGGGACAGGGGCCTGGAAACACCATATATTTT. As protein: CASSGGQGPGNTIYF.

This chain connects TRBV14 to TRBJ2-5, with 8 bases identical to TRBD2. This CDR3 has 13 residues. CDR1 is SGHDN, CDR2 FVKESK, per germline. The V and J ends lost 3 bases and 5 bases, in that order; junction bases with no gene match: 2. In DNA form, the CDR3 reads TGTGCCAGCAGCCACGGGGGGGCGGAGACCCAGTACTTC. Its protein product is CASSHGGAETQYF.

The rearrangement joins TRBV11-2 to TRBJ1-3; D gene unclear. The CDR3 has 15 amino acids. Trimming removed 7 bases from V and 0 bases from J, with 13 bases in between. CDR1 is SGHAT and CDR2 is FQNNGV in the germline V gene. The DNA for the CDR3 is TGTGCCAGCACTTTGGCAGTCTACTCTGGAAACACCATATATTTT. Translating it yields CASTLAVYSGNTIYF. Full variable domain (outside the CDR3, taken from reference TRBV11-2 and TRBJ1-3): EAGVAQSPRYKIIEKRQSVAFWCNPISGHATLYWYQQILGQGPKLLIQFQNNGVVDDSQLPKDRFSAERLKGVDSTLKIQPAKLEDSAVYLCASTLAVYSGNTIYFGEGSWLTVV.

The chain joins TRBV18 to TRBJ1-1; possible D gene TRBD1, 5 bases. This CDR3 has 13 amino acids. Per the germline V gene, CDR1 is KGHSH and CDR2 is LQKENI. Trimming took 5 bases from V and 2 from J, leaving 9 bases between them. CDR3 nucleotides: TGTGCCAGCTCAAGACAGAGCAACACTGAAGCTTTCTTT. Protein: CASSRQSNTEAFF.

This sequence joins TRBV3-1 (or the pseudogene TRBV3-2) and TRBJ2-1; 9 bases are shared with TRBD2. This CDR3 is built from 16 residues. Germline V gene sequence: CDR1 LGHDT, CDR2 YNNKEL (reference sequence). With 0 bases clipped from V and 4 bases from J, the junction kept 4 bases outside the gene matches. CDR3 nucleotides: TGTGCCAGCAGCCAAGAAGGGACTAGCAGTTACAATGAGCAGTTCTTC. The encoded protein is CASSQEGTSSYNEQFF.

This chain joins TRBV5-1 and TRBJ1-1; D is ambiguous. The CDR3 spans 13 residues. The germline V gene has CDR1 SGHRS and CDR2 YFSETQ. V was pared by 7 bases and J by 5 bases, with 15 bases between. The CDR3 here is CASRTSWETEAFF. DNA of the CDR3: TGCGCCAGCCGGACCTCATGGGAGACTGAAGCTTTCTTT.

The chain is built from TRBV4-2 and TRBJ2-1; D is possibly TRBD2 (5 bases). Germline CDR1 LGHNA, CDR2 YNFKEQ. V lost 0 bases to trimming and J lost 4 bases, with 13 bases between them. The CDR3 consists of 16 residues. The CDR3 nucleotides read TGTGCCAGCAGCCAAGATAGGACTCTTACGTACAATGAGCAGTTCTTC. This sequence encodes CASSQDRTLTYNEQFF.

CDR3 DNA sequence: TGTGCCAGCAGTATAGGGACAGATAGAGAGCAGTACTTC. It translates to CASSIGTDREQYF. The J gene is TRBJ2-7, the V gene TRBV12-3 or TRBV12-4, with TRBD1 identical over 7 bases. The CDR3 runs to 13 residues. V was pared by 5 bases and J by 7 bases, with 8 bases of the junction left unmatched.

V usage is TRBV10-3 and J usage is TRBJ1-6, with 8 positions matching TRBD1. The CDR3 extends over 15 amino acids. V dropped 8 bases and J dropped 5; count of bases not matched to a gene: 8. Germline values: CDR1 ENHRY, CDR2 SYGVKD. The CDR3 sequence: CAIRTGLGDNSPLHF. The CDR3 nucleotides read TGTGCCATCCGGACAGGGCTGGGGGATAATTCACCCCTCCACTTT.

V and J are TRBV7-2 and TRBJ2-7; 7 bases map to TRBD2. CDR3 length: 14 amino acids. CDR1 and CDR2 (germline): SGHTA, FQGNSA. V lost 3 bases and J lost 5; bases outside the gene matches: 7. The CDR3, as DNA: TGTGCCAGCAGCTTCTCCGGGGGGAAGCACGAGCAGTACTTC. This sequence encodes CASSFSGGKHEQYF.

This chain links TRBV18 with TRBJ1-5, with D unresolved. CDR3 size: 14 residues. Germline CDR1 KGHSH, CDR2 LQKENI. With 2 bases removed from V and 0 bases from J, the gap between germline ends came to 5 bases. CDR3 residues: CASSPGDSNQPQHF. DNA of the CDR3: TGTGCCAGCTCACCAGGGGATAGCAATCAGCCCCAGCATTTT.

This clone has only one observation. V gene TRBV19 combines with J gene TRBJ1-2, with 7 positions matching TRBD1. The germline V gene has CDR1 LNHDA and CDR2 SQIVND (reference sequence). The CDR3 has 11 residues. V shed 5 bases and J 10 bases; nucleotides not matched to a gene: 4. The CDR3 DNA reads TGTGCCAGTAGTCCCGGACAGGACTACACCTTC. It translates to CASSPGQDYTF.

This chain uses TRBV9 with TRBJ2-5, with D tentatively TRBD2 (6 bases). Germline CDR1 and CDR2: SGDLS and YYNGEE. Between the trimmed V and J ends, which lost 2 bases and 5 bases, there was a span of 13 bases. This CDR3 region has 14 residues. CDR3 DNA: TGTGCCAGCAGCGTCGGTGGAGGGCGGGAGACCCAGTACTTC. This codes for CASSVGGGRETQYF.

The CDR3 DNA reads as TGCGCCAGCAGCCCGGCGGCCCAGAAGTATTCACCCCTCCACTTT. Residues: CASSPAAQKYSPLHF. The V gene is TRBV5-1, the J gene TRBJ1-6, with D unclear. CDR3 length: 15 amino acids. The V gene lost 4 bases and the J gene lost 8 bases, with 16 bases spanning the gap. Germline CDR1 reads SGHRS; CDR2 reads YFSETQ.

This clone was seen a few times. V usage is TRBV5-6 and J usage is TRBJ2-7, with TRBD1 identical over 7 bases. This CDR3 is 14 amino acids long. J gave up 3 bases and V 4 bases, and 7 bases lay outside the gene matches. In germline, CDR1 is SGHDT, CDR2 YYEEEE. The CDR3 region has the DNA TGTGCCAGCAGCCCCGGGACAGCGAACTACGAGCAGTACTTC. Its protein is CASSPGTANYEQYF.

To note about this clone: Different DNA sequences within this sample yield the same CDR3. The CDR3, as DNA: TGTGCCAGCAGTCGACAGGGGACAAACACCGGGGAGCTGTTTTTT. Amino acids: CASSRQGTNTGELFF. The gene calls are TRBV6-2 or TRBV6-3 and TRBJ2-2, with TRBD1 matching 8 bases. The CDR3 sequence is 15 residues long. After removal of 5 bases from V and 2 bases from J, the junction contained 4 bases not matched to a gene. Germline CDR1 MNHEY, CDR2 SVGEGT.

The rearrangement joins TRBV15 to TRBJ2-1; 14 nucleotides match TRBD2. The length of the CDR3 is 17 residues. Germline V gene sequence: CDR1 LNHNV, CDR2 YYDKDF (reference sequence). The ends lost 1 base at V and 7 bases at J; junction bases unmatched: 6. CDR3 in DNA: TGTGCCACCAGCAGAGGGACTAGCGGGGGGTTTTGGAATGAGCAGTTCTTC. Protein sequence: CATSRGTSGGFWNEQFF.

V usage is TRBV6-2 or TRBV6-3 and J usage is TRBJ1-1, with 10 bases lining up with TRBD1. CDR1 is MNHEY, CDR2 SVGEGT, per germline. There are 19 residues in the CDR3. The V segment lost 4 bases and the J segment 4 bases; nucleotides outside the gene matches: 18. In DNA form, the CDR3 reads TGTGCCAGCAGTTGGGGGGGGTTAATGGGACAGGGGTCCGGCACTGAAGCTTTCTTT. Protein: CASSWGGLMGQGSGTEAFF.

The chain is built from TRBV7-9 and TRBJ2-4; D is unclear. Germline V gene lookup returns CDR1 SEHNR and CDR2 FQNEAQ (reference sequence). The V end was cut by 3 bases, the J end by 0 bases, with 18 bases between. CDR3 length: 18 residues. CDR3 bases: TGTGCCAGCAGCTTTATTGCTGGGTTTGGGGTAGCCAAAAACATTCAGTACTTC. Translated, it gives CASSFIAGFGVAKNIQYF. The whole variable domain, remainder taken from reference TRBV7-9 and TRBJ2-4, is DTGVSQNPRHKITKRGQNVTFRCDPISEHNRLYWYRQTLGQGPEFLTYFQNEAQLEKSRLLSDRFSAERPKGSFSTLEIQRTEQGDSAMYLCASSFIAGFGVAKNIQYFGAGTRLSVL.

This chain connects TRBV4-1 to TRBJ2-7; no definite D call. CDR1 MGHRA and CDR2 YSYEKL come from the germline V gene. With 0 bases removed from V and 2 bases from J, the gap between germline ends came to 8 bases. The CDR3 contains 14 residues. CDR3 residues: CASSQEVLAYEQYF. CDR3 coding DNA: TGCGCCAGCAGCCAAGAAGTATTAGCCTACGAGCAGTACTTC.